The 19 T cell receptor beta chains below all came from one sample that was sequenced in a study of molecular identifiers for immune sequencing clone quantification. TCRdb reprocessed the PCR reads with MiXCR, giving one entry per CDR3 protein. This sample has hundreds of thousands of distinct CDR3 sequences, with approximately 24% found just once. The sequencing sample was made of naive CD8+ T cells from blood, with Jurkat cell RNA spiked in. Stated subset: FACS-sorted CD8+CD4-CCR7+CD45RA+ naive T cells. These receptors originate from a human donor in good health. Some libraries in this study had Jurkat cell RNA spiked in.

The CDR3 nucleotides read TGTGCCAGCAGTTTAGGAGCGGGGTTAGGTACGCAGTATTTT. Its protein product is CASSLGAGLGTQYF. V is TRBV28 and J is TRBJ2-3, with 7 bases matching TRBD2. The V gene end was trimmed by 2 bases and the J gene end by 8 bases; junction bases not matched to a gene: 7. Germline assignment: CDR1 MDHEN and CDR2 SYDVKM. CDR3 size: 14 residues.

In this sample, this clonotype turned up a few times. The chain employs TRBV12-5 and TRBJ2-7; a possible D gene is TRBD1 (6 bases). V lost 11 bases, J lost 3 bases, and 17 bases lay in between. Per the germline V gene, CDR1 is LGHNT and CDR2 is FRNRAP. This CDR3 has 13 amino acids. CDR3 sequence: CAPRPGQFYEQYF. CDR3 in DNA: TGTGCTCCTAGACCGGGACAATTCTACGAGCAGTACTTC.

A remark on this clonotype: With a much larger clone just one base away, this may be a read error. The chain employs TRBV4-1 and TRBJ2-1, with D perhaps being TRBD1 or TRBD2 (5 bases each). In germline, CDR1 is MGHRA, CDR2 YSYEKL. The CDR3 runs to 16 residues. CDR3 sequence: CASSQDPGSSYNEQLF. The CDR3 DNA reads TGCGCCAGCAGCCAAGATCCAGGGAGCTCCTACAATGAGCAGCTCTTC.

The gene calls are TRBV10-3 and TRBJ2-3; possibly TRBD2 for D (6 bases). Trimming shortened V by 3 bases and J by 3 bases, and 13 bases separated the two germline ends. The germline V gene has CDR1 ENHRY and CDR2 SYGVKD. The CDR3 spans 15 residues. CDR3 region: CAISDRGTLTDTQYF. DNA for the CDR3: TGTGCCATCAGTGACCGCGGGACTTTGACAGATACGCAGTATTTT.

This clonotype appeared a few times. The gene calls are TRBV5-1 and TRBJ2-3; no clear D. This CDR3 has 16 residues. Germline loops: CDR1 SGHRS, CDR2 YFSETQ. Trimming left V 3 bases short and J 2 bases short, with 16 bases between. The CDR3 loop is CASSSPVERFTDTQYF. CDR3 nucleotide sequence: TGCGCCAGCAGCTCTCCCGTGGAGAGGTTCACAGATACGCAGTATTTT.

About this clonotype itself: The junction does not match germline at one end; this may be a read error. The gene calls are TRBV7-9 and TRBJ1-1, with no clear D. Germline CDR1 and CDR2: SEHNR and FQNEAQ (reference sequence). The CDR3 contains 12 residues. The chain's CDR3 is CASSSRNTEASF. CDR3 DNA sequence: TGTGCCAGCAGCTCAAGGAACACTGAAGCTTCCTTT. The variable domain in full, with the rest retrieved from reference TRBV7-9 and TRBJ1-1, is DTGVSQNPRHKITKRGQNVTFRCDPISEHNRLYWYRQTLGQGPEFLTYFQNEAQLEKSRLLSDRFSAERPKGSFSTLEIQRTEQGDSAMYLCASSSRNTEASFGQGTRLTVV.

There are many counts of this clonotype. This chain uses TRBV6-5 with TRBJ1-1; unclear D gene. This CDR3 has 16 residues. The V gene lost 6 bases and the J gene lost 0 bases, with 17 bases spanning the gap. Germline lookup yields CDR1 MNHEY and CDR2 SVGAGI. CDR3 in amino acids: CASSHQPAGVNTEAFF. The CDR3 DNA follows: TGTGCCAGCAGCCACCAACCGGCAGGCGTGAACACTGAAGCTTTCTTT.

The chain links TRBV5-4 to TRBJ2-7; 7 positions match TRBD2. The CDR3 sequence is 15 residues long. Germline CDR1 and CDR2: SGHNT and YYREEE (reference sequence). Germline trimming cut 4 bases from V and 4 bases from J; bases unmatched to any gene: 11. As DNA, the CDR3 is TGTGCCAGCAGCGAGGGACCAGCGGGAACTTACGAGCAGTACTTC. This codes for CASSEGPAGTYEQYF.

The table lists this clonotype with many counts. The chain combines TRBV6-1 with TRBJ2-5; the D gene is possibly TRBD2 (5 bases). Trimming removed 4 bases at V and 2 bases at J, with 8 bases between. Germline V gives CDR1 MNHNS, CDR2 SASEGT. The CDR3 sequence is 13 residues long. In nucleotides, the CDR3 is TGTGCCAGCAGTGGACGGACTCAAGAGACCCAGTACTTC. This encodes CASSGRTQETQYF.

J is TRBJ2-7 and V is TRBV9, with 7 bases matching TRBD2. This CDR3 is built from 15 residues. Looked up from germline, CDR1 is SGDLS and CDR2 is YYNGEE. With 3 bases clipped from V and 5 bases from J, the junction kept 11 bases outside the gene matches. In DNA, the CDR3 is TGTGCCAGCAGCGCCTTTAGCGGGTCGGCCGACGAGCAGTACTTC. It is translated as CASSAFSGSADEQYF. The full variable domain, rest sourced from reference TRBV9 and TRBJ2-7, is DSGVTQTPKHLITATGQRVTLRCSPRSGDLSVYWYQQSLDQGLQFLIQYYNGEERAKGNILERFSAQQFPDLHSELNLSSLELGDSALYFCASSAFSGSADEQYFGPGTRLTVT.

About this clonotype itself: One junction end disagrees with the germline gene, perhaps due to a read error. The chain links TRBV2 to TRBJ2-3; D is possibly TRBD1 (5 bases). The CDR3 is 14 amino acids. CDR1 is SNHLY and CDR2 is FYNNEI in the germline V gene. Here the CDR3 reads CASEGRVSTDTQCF. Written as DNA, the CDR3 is TGTGCCAGCGAAGGCAGGGTTAGCACAGATACGCAGTGTTTT.

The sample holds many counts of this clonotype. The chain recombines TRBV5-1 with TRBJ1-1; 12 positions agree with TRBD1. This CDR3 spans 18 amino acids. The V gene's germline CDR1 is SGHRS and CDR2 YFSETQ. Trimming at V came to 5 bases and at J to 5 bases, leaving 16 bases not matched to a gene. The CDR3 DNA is TGCGCCAGCAGTTTCGCCGGGACAGGGGGCCTCGGAACGACTGAAGCTTTCTTT. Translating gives CASSFAGTGGLGTTEAFF.

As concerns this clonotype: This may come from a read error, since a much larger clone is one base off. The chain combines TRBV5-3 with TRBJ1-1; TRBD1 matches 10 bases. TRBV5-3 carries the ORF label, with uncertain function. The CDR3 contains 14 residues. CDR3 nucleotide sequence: TGTGGCAGCAGCTCCGGAGACAGGGGGCCTGAAGCTTTCTTT. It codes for CGSSSGDRGPEAFF.

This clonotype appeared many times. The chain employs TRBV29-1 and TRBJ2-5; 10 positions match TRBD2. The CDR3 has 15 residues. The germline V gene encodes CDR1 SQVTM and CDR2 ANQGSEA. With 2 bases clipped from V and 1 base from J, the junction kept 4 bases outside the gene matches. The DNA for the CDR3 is TGCAGCGTTGAATTGGCTAGCGGGAGCCAAGAGACCCAGTACTTC. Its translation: CSVELASGSQETQYF.

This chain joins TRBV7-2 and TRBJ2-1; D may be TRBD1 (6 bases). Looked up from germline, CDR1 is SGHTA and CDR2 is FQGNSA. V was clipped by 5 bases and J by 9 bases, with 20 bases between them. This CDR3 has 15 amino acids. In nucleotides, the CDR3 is TGTGCCAGCAGCCCTACCTCAGGGGCTGGCGGTGAGCAGTTCTTC. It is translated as CASSPTSGAGGEQFF.

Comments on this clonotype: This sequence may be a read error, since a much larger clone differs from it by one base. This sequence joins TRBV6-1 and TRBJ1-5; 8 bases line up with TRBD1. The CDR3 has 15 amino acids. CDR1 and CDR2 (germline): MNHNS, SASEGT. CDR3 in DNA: TGTGTCAGCAGCTGGACAGGGACGAGCAATCAGCCCCAGCATTTT. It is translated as CVSSWTGTSNQPQHF.

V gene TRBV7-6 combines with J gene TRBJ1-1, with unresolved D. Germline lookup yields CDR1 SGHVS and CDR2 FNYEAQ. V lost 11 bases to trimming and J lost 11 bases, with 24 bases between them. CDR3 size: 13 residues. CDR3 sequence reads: CAGGPEVRTGAFF. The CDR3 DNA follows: TGTGCCGGCGGCCCTGAAGTACGGACTGGGGCTTTCTTT.

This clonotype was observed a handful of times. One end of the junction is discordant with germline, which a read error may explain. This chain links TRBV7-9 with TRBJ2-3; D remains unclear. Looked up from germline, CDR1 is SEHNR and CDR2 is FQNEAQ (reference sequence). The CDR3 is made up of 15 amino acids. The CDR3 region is CAGSLMPGSTDTQYF. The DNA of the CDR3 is TGTGCCGGCAGCTTAATGCCAGGCTCCACAGATACGCAGTATTTT.

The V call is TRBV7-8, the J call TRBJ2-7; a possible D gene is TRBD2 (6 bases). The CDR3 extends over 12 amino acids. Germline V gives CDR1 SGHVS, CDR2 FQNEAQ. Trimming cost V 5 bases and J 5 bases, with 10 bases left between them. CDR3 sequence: CASSKAGNEQYF. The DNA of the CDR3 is TGTGCCAGCAGCAAAGCGGGCAACGAGCAGTACTTC. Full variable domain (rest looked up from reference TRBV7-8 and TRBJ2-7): GAGVSQSPRYKVAKRGQDVALRCDPISGHVSLFWYQQALGQGPEFLTYFQNEAQLDKSGLPSDRFFAERPEGSVSTLKIQRTQQEDSAVYLCASSKAGNEQYFGPGTRLTVT.